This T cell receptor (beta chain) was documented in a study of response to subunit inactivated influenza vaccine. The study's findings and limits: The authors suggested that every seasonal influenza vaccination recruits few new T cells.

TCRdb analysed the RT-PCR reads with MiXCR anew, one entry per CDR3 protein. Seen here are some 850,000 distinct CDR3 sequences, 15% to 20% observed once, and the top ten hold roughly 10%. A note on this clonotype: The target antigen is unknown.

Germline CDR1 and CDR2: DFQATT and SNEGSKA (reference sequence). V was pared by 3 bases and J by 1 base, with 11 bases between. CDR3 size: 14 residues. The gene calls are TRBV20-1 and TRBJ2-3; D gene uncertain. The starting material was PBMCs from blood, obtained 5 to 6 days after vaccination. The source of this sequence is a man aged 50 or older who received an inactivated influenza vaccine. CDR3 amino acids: CSASSGLGTDTQYF. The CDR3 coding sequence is TGCAGTGCTAGCTCGGGTCTAGGCACAGATACGCAGTATTTT.